This T cell receptor beta chain was identified in a study of human T cells and chemical hapten exposure. The CDR3 runs 15 residues. The germline gives CDR1 LGHNA, CDR2 YNFKEQ. TCRdb reprocessed the RACE reads via MiXCR and lists one record per CDR3 protein. The table shows 65,000 to 100,000 distinct CDR3 sequences, with 6.5% to 8% occurring only once. Time point defined: patch test 2, 6 weeks after DPC sensitization. Described treatment: therapeutic diphenylcyclopropenone sensitization with weekly scalp DPC. This clonotype was observed a single time. One base away lies a much larger clone, so this may be a sequencing read error.

This specimen was whole blood, taken in connection with sensitization to the hapten diphenylcyclopropenone (DPC). The chain has TRBV4-2 and TRBJ2-7; 7 bases match TRBD1. This clonotype was sampled from a woman aged 25 to 39 with alopecia areata. Some clones in this sample may be carry-over from other donors' samples. CDR3 bases: TGTGTCAGCAGCCAAAACTGGGACAGAGCCTACGAGCAGTACTTC. Translating it yields CVSSQNWDRAYEQYF.